This T cell receptor beta chain came from a study of OX40 agonist ivuxolimab in advanced cancers. On the study more broadly: The mean age was around 56 years, ranging from roughly 23 to 79, with around four fifths of participants male.

The CDR3 length is 14 residues. Germline V gene data show CDR1 as ENHRY and CDR2 as SYGVKD. V shed 2 bases, J shed 6 bases, and the junction held 6 bases outside the gene matches. This table comes from immunoSEQ multiplex PCR, and its TCRdb copy is limited to in-frame clones, with some not included. The sample carries roughly 50,000 clones, around 90% recorded once. This chain connects TRBV10-3 to TRBJ1-2, with 7 bases matching TRBD1. This specimen was CD4+ or CD8+ T cells sorted from blood, taken in a trial of the OX40 agonist ivuxolimab. The receptor's source is an adult with an advanced solid tumor such as melanoma, head and neck, liver or kidney cancer. For the CDR3, the DNA is TGTGCCATCAGTGAGCCTGGAGGGGGCGATGGCTACACCTTC. It specifies CAISEPGGGDGYTF.